This T cell receptor (beta chain) derives from a study of circulating tumor DNA in untreated peripheral T-cell lymphoma. Turning to the study itself: Circulating tumor DNA with tumor TCR clonotypes was tracked in baseline and serial serum.

Between the trimmed V and J ends, which lost 0 bases and 14 bases, there was a span of 15 bases. CDR3 size: 13 residues. Germline V gives CDR1 KGHSH, CDR2 LQKENI. Repertoires were generated with immunoSEQ multiplex PCR, while TCRdb's copy carries only in-frame clones and drops some. The sample holds more than 75 clones. This clone was recorded once. The rearrangement uses TRBV18 and TRBJ2-3; weak D call: TRBD2 (6 bases). The TCR was taken from a human donor with peripheral T-cell lymphoma. The specimen was cell-free DNA from blood serum. DNA for the CDR3: TGTGCCAGCTCACCACCGGTCCTAGCGAAAAGGTATTTT. Its translation is CASSPPVLAKRYF. Full variable domain (missing parts from reference TRBV18 and TRBJ2-3): NAGVMQNPRHLVRRRGQEARLRCSPMKGHSHVYWYRQLPEEGLKFMVYLQKENIIDESGMPKERFSAEFPKEGPSILRIQQVVRGDSAAYFCASSPPVLAKRYFGPGTRLTVL.